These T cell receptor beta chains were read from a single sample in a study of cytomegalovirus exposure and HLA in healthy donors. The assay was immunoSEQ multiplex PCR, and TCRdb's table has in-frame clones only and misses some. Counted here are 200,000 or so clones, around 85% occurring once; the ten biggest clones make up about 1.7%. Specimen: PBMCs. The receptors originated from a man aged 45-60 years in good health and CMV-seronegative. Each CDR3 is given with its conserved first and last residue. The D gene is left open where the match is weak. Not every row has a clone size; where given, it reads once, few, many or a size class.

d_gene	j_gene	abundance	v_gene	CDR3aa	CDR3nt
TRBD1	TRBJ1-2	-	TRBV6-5	CASSELQGYGYTF	TGTGCCAGCAGTGAACTACAGGGGTACGGCTACACCTTC
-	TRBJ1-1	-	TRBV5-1	CASSKGPSFTSEAFF	TGCGCCAGCAGCAAGGGGCCCTCCTTTACGAGTGAAGCTTTCTTT
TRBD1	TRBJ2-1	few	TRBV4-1	CASSQVWTGGSYNEQFF	TGCGCCAGCAGCCAGGTGTGGACAGGGGGCTCCTACAATGAGCAGTTCTTC
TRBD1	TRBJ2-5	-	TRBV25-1	CASSESGTGGAETQYF	TGTGCCAGCAGTGAATCCGGGACAGGGGGCGCAGAGACCCAGTACTTC
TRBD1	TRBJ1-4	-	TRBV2	CASSGQGVTNEKLFF	TGTGCCAGCAGTGGTCAGGGGGTGACTAATGAAAAACTGTTTTTT
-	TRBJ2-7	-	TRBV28	CASSFAGRDYEQYF	TGTGCCAGCAGTTTTGCCGGCAGGGACTACGAGCAGTACTTC
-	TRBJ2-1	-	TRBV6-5	CASSYSAVREQFF	TGTGCCAGCAGTTACTCCGCAGTCCGTGAGCAGTTCTTC
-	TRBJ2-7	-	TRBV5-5	CASSPLTAYEQYF	TGTGCCAGCAGCCCCCTGACAGCCTACGAGCAGTACTTC
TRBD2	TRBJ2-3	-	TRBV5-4	CASSPRPLGLAGATDTQYF	TGTGCCAGCAGCCCACGACCGCTCGGACTAGCGGGAGCCACAGATACGCAGTATTTT
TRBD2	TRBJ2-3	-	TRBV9	CASSYGGGTDTQYF	TGTGCCAGCAGCTACGGGGGGGGAACAGATACGCAGTATTTT
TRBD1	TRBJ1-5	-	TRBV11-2	CASRGQGDMEPQHF	TGTGCCAGCAGGGGACAGGGCGATATGGAGCCCCAGCATTTT
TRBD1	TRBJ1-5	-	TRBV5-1	CASSPRGGLQPQHF	TGCGCCAGCAGCCCGAGAGGGGGCCTTCAGCCCCAGCATTTT
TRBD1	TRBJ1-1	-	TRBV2	CASRTLQGGGTEAFF	TGTGCCAGCAGGACCTTACAGGGGGGTGGCACTGAAGCTTTCTTT
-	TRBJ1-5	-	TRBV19	CASSVFREAYSNQPQHF	TGTGCCAGCTCCGTTTTCAGGGAGGCGTATAGCAATCAGCCCCAGCATTTT
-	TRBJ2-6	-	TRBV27	CASSFRVGANVLTF	TGTGCCAGCAGTTTCCGGGTTGGGGCCAACGTCCTGACTTTC
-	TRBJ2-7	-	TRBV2	CASMGRGYEQYF	TGTGCCAGCATGGGCAGGGGCTACGAGCAGTACTTC
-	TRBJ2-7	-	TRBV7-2	CASSLGRTYEQYF	TGTGCCAGCAGCTTAGGCAGAACCTACGAGCAGTACTTC
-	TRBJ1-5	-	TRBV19	CASSIVGRGSNQPQHF	TGTGCCAGTAGTATAGTAGGCAGGGGAAGCAATCAGCCCCAGCATTTT
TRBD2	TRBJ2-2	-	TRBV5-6	CASSKSRAAGGTGELFF	TGTGCCAGCAGCAAGTCCCGTGCAGCGGGAGGCACCGGGGAGCTGTTTTTT
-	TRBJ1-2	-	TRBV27	CASSLGGGYGYTF	TGTGCCAGCAGTCTAGGTGGAGGCTATGGCTACACCTTC
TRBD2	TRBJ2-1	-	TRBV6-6	CASSQLAGTYNEQFF	TGTGCCAGCAGTCAGCTAGCGGGAACCTACAATGAGCAGTTCTTC
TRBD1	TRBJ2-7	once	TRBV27	CASSLYRGPYEQYF	TGTGCCAGCAGTTTATACAGGGGGCCCTACGAGCAGTACTTC
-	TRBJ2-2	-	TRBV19	CASSIRGVSQNTGELFF	TGTGCCAGTAGTATTCGAGGAGTCAGCCAGAACACCGGGGAGCTGTTTTTT
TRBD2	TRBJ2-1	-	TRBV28	CASGFLAGVDLSYNEQFF	TGTGCCAGCGGATTCTTAGCGGGAGTTGACCTATCGTACAATGAGCAGTTCTTC
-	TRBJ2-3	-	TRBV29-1	CSVLRPNTDTQYF	TGCAGCGTTTTGAGGCCTAACACAGATACGCAGTATTTT
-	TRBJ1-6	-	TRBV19	CASSIIGLSASPLHF	TGTGCCAGTAGTATCATTGGGCTTTCGGCTTCACCCCTCCACTTT
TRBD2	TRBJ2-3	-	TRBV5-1	CASSLRASGSTDTQYF	TGCGCCAGCAGCTTGAGGGCTAGCGGAAGCACAGATACGCAGTATTTT
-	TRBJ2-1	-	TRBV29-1	CSVGEGLDYSEQFF	TGCAGCGTTGGAGAGGGACTGGACTACAGCGAGCAGTTCTTC
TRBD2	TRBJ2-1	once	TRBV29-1	CSFSGLKSSYNEQFF	TGCAGCTTTAGCGGGCTAAAGAGCTCCTACAATGAGCAGTTCTTC
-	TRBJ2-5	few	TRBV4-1	CASSPRQGRGETQYF	TGCGCCAGCAGCCCCAGACAGGGGAGGGGAGAGACCCAGTACTTC
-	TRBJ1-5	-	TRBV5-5	CASSGTGRGNQPQHF	TGTGCCAGCAGCGGGACTGGTAGGGGCAATCAGCCCCAGCATTTT
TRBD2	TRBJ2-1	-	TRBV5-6	CASSFGGTSPYNEQFF	TGTGCCAGCAGCTTTGGGGGGACTAGCCCTTACAATGAGCAGTTCTTC
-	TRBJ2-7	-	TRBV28	CASSRDSPDEQYF	TGTGCCAGCAGCCGGGACTCTCCCGACGAGCAGTACTTC
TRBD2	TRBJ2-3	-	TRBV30	CAWSVGTSGKDTQYF	TGTGCCTGGAGTGTAGGGACTAGCGGGAAAGATACGCAGTATTTT
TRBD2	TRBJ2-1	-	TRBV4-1	CASSQDSGLALDEQFF	TGCGCCAGCAGCCAAGATAGCGGACTAGCGTTAGATGAGCAGTTCTTC
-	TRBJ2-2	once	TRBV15	CATSRVGGNVGELFF	TGTGCCACCAGCAGAGTTGGGGGGAACGTCGGGGAGCTGTTTTTT
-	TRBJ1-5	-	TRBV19	CASSFQGSGNQPQHF	TGTGCCAGCAGTTTCCAGGGGTCGGGCAATCAGCCCCAGCATTTT
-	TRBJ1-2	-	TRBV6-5	CASTRRQFSNYGYTF	TGTGCCAGCACAAGACGACAGTTCTCTAACTATGGCTACACCTTC
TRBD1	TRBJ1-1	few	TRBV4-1	CASSQTGDYEAFF	TGCGCCAGCAGCCAGACAGGGGACTATGAAGCTTTCTTT
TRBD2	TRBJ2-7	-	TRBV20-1	CQSGSPYEQYF	TGTCAAAGCGGGAGCCCCTACGAGCAGTACTTC
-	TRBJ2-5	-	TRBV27	CASSLYRQQETQYF	TGTGCCAGCAGTCTATATCGACAGCAAGAGACCCAGTACTTC
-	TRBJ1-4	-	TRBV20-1	CSAFRGEKLFF	TGCAGTGCCTTCAGGGGTGAAAAACTGTTTTTT
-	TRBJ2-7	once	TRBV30	CAWSVTGYSYEQYF	TGTGCCTGGAGTGTTACGGGATACTCCTACGAGCAGTACTTC
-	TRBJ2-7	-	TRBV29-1	CSVEDSGHIYEQYF	TGCAGCGTCGAAGATTCGGGACATATCTACGAGCAGTACTTC
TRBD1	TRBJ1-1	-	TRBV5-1	CASSGGTGVVGNTEAFF	TGCGCCAGCAGCGGAGGGACAGGGGTCGTGGGGAACACTGAAGCTTTCTTT
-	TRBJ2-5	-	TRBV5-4	CASSLVAGKETQYF	TGTGCCAGCAGCTTAGTTGCAGGAAAAGAGACCCAGTACTTC
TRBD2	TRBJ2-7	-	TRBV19	CASSISRREGRYEQYF	TGTGCCAGTAGTATTAGTCGGCGGGAGGGCCGCTACGAGCAGTACTTC
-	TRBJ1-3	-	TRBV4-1	CASSQDSVYDTIYF	TGCGCCAGCAGCCAAGATTCGGTCTATGACACCATATATTTT
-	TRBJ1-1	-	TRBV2	CASSEGTEAFF	TGTGCCAGCAGTGAGGGGACAGAAGCTTTCTTT
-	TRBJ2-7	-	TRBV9	CASSLGRRDHYEQYF	TGTGCCAGCAGCCTGGGGCGGCGGGACCACTACGAGCAGTACTTC